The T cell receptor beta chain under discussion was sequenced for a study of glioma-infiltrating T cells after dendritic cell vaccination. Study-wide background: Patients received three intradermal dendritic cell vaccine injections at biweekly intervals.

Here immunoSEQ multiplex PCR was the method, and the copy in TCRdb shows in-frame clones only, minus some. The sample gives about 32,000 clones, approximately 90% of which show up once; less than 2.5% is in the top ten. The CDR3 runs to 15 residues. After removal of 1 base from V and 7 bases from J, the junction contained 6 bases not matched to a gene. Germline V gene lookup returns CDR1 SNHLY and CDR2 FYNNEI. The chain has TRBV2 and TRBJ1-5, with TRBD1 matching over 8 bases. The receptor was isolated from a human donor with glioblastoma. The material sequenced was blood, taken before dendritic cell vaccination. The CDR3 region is CASSEGQGAGQPQHF. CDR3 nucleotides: TGTGCCAGCAGTGAAGGGCAGGGGGCAGGACAGCCCCAGCATTTT. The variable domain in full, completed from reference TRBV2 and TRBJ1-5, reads EPEVTQTPSHQVTQMGQEVILRCVPISNHLYFYWYRQILGQKVEFLVSFYNNEISEKSEIFDDQFSVERPDGSNFTLKIRSTKLEDSAMYFCASSEGQGAGQPQHFGDGTRLSIL.